This TCR beta chain was sequenced during a study of CD8+ T cells in alopecia areata. Germline values: CDR1 SGHRS, CDR2 YFSETQ. V was cut by 4 bases and J by 0 bases, with 6 bases left in between. This CDR3 has 13 residues. As the sequencing template, cDNA was produced by extracting RNA and reverse transcribing it. This table comes from immunoSEQ multiplex PCR, and its TCRdb copy is limited to in-frame clones, with some not included. The table lists about 200,000 clones, roughly 60% of them singletons. Treatment specified: oral pan-JAK inhibitor, 5-10 mg twice daily. The study team obtained lesional scalp punch biopsies and peripheral blood from alopecia areata patients.

The source material was CD4+ T cells sorted from blood, sampled at week 24, from a patient treated with tofacitinib. This sequence was found in a human donor with alopecia areata. The gene calls are TRBV5-1 and TRBJ2-3, with D unclear. The CDR3 bases are TGCGCCAGCAGCGAGGACAGCACAGATACGCAGTATTTT. Amino acid sequence: CASSEDSTDTQYF.